One sample yielded the 21 T cell receptor beta chains listed below, sequenced in a study of OX40 agonist ivuxolimab in advanced cancers. This table comes from immunoSEQ multiplex PCR, and its TCRdb copy is limited to in-frame clones, with some not included. The sample has about 51,000 clones, around 73% seen once. This material consisted of CD4+ or CD8+ T cells sorted from blood, taken in a trial of the OX40 agonist ivuxolimab. All receptors come from an adult with an advanced solid tumor such as melanoma, head and neck, liver or kidney cancer.

The J gene is TRBJ1-1, the V gene TRBV9; D uncertain. This CDR3 region has 15 residues. V shed 0 bases and J shed 2 bases, with 11 bases lying between them. Germline V gene sequence: CDR1 SGDLS, CDR2 YYNGEE. The CDR3 DNA reads TGTGCCAGCAGCGTAGCTGGCAGCCTCAACACTGAAGCTTTCTTT. This sequence encodes CASSVAGSLNTEAFF.

The V call is TRBV7-3, the J call TRBJ2-1, with TRBD1 matching over 7 bases. Germline lookup yields CDR1 SGHTA and CDR2 FQGTGA. The J segment lost 13 bases and the V segment lost 3 bases, leaving 15 bases of the junction unmatched. This CDR3 comprises 15 residues. The CDR3 DNA reads TGTGCCAGCAGCTTCTCGGGACAGTTGAGAGGGTCCCAGTTCTTC. Translating gives CASSFSGQLRGSQFF.

The chain recombines TRBV7-8 with TRBJ2-1; D is perhaps TRBD2 (7 bases). V was cut by 6 bases and J by 0 bases, with 12 bases left in between. Germline V gene data show CDR1 as SGHVS and CDR2 as FQNEAQ. This CDR3 has 15 residues. CDR3 region: CASRSGTSSYNEQFF. The CDR3 DNA sequence: TGTGCCAGCAGAAGCGGGACAAGCTCCTACAATGAGCAGTTCTTC. Variable domain in full (rest from reference TRBV7-8 and TRBJ2-1): GAGVSQSPRYKVAKRGQDVALRCDPISGHVSLFWYQQALGQGPEFLTYFQNEAQLDKSGLPSDRFFAERPEGSVSTLKIQRTQQEDSAVYLCASRSGTSSYNEQFFGPGTRLTVL.

The chain couples TRBV19 to TRBJ1-5; 7 bases align to TRBD1. The V gene's germline CDR1 is LNHDA and CDR2 SQIVND (reference sequence). The J segment lost 0 bases and the V segment lost 7 bases, leaving 6 bases of the junction unmatched. CDR3 size: 15 residues. The CDR3 DNA sequence: TGTGCCAGTATCAGGGACAGCTATAGCAATCAGCCCCAGCATTTT. Its protein is CASIRDSYSNQPQHF.

CDR3 sequence (DNA): TGCGCCAGCAGCATCCGACAGGGCTACAATGAGCAGTTCTTC. Residues: CASSIRQGYNEQFF. The chain joins TRBV5-1 to TRBJ2-1; 7 bases are shared with TRBD1. With V trimmed by 4 bases and J by 3 bases, 4 bases remained unmatched. This CDR3 is built from 14 residues. The germline V gene has CDR1 SGHRS and CDR2 YFSETQ.

This clone was counted once. The chain carries TRBV5-1 and TRBJ2-3; perhaps TRBD2 as D (5 bases). The CDR3 has 15 amino acids. Germline CDR1 is SGHRS and CDR2 is YFSETQ. Trimming stripped 7 bases from V and 1 base from J, with 16 bases between. CDR3: CASGRQGGRTDTQYF. The CDR3 DNA follows: TGCGCCAGCGGTCGCCAAGGAGGCCGCACAGATACGCAGTATTTT. The full variable domain, in which reference TRBV5-1 and TRBJ2-3 provide the parts outside the CDR3, is KAGVTQTPRYLIKTRGQQVTLSCSPISGHRSVSWYQQTPGQGLQFLFEYFSETQRNKGNFPGRFSGRQFSNSRSEMNVSTLELGDSALYLCASGRQGGRTDTQYFGPGTRLTVL.

The J gene is TRBJ2-3, the V gene TRBV18; possible D gene TRBD2, 7 bases. Germline CDR1 and CDR2: KGHSH and LQKENI. The CDR3 totals 14 residues. Deletions cut 3 bases from V and 8 bases from J, with 15 bases between. CDR3 in amino acids: CASSPSSGRGTQYF. CDR3 nucleotides: TGTGCCAGCTCACCCTCTAGCGGCAGGGGTACGCAGTATTTT.

This chain links TRBV5-5 with TRBJ2-1; D perhaps matches TRBD2 (5 bases). The V end was cut by 4 bases, the J end by 4 bases, with 6 bases between. The germline V gene encodes CDR1 SGHKS and CDR2 YYEKEE (reference sequence). The CDR3 is made up of 12 amino acids. CDR3 nucleotides: TGTGCCAGCAGCCCGGGATACAATGAGCAGTTCTTC. Translated, it gives CASSPGYNEQFF. The full variable domain, completed using reference TRBV5-5 and TRBJ2-1, is DAGVTQSPTHLIKTRGQQVTLRCSPISGHKSVSWYQQVLGQGPQFIFQYYEKEERGRGNFPDRFSARQFPNYSSELNVNALLLGDSALYLCASSPGYNEQFFGPGTRLTVL.

The chain's CDR3 is CASSRDRSYEQYF. The DNA of the CDR3 is TGTGCCAGCAGCCGGGACAGGAGCTACGAGCAGTACTTC. The chain recombines TRBV27 with TRBJ2-7, with 8 positions matching TRBD1. With 6 bases clipped from V and 3 bases from J, the junction kept 4 bases outside the gene matches. CDR3 length equals 13 residues. Germline lookup yields CDR1 MNHEY and CDR2 SMNVEV (reference sequence).

This chain uses TRBV5-1 with TRBJ1-5; D possibly corresponds to TRBD1 (6 bases). V lost 5 bases to trimming and J lost 2 bases, with 11 bases between them. The CDR3 covers 14 residues. Germline CDR1 reads SGHRS; CDR2 reads YFSETQ. The CDR3 DNA follows: TGCGCCAGCAGGGCAGGGGATGGCAATCAGCCCCAGCATTTT. Translated: CASRAGDGNQPQHF.

This clone rates as medium-sized. The junction shows a germline mismatch at one end, possibly a read error. The genes are TRBV28 and TRBJ1-4; D is ambiguous. This CDR3 has 11 amino acids. CDR1 is MDHEN, CDR2 SYDVKM, per germline. CDR3 DNA sequence: TGTGCCAGCAGTTCTCGGACGGGTTTGGGTTTT. Its translation is CASSSRTGLGF.

The chain combines TRBV5-4 with TRBJ1-1, with a possible D match to TRBD1 (5 bases). This CDR3 region has 14 residues. V was clipped by 0 bases and J by 5 bases, with 11 bases between them. Looked up from germline, CDR1 is SGHNT and CDR2 is YYREEE (reference sequence). CDR3 amino acids: CASSLERGWTEAFF. The CDR3 DNA follows: TGTGCCAGCAGCTTGGAGCGGGGGTGGACTGAAGCTTTCTTT.

The rearrangement links TRBV20-1 to TRBJ2-5; D is ambiguous. The ends were cut back, 6 bases at V and 7 bases at J, with 9 bases in the middle. Germline CDR1 and CDR2: DFQATT and SNEGSKA (reference sequence). This CDR3 is 10 amino acids long. The CDR3 reads CSAGLSTQYF. CDR3 nucleotide sequence: TGCAGTGCGGGCCTCTCGACCCAGTACTTC.

This clone appeared a single time. This chain connects TRBV4-1 to TRBJ1-2; a possible D gene is TRBD1 (6 bases). Between the trimmed V and J ends, which lost 5 bases and 4 bases, there was a span of 14 bases. This CDR3 contains 14 residues. The germline gives CDR1 MGHRA, CDR2 YSYEKL. The CDR3, as DNA: TGCGCCAGCAGCTCACCTGGACAGATCTATGGCTACACCTTC. Its translation: CASSSPGQIYGYTF.

This chain uses TRBV11-2 with TRBJ2-5; no clear D. The CDR3 has 15 residues. Germline CDR1 and CDR2: SGHAT and FQNNGV. V shed 5 bases and J shed 0 bases, with 13 bases lying between them. CDR3 in DNA: TGTGCCAGCAGCGAGAGGACCGCAAACCAAGAGACCCAGTACTTC. Translating it yields CASSERTANQETQYF. Combining the CDR3 with reference TRBV11-2 and TRBJ2-5 gives the whole variable domain EAGVAQSPRYKIIEKRQSVAFWCNPISGHATLYWYQQILGQGPKLLIQFQNNGVVDDSQLPKDRFSAERLKGVDSTLKIQPAKLEDSAVYLCASSERTANQETQYFGPGTRLLVL.

The chain couples TRBV29-1 to TRBJ1-2, with D possibly TRBD1 on 5 matching bases. The CDR3 runs 13 residues. CDR1 and CDR2 from the germline V gene are SQVTM and ANQGSEA. Trimming shortened V by 6 bases and J by 5 bases, and 16 bases separated the two germline ends. CDR3 amino acids: CSVGVGVRYGYTF. DNA of the CDR3: TGCAGCGTGGGGGTGGGGGTACGGTATGGCTACACCTTC.

The genes are TRBV7-9 and TRBJ2-7; D might be TRBD1 (6 bases). Germline loops: CDR1 SEHNR, CDR2 FQNEAQ (reference sequence). The CDR3 has 15 residues. V was pared by 1 base and J by 1 base, with 11 bases between. In DNA, the CDR3 is TGTGCCAGCAGCTTAGATGGGACACCTTCCTACGAGCAGTACTTC. Encoded protein: CASSLDGTPSYEQYF.

The sample holds one count of this clone. J is TRBJ1-2 and V is TRBV28, with TRBD1 matching 8 bases. The CDR3 runs 13 residues. Per germline, CDR1 MDHEN and CDR2 SYDVKM. V trimming: 6 bases; J trimming: 5 bases; junction bases outside the gene matches: 5. CDR3 sequence reads: CASRPGQDYGYTF. CDR3 in DNA: TGTGCCAGCAGACCGGGACAGGATTATGGCTACACCTTC.

V is TRBV19 and J is TRBJ1-4; 7 positions match TRBD1. CDR1 and CDR2 (germline): LNHDA, SQIVND (reference sequence). The V gene end was trimmed by 8 bases and the J gene end by 0 bases; junction bases not matched to a gene: 3. CDR3 length: 14 amino acids. CDR3 in amino acids: CASGTVSTNEKLFF. In nucleotides, the CDR3 is TGTGCCAGTGGGACAGTTTCAACTAATGAAAAACTGTTTTTT.

The chain combines TRBV19 with TRBJ1-4; perhaps TRBD1 as D (5 bases). The germline gives CDR1 LNHDA, CDR2 SQIVND (reference sequence). The V gene lost 9 bases and the J gene lost 8 bases, with 16 bases spanning the gap. The CDR3 sequence is 13 residues long. The CDR3 sequence: CASKSGALEKLFF. CDR3 DNA: TGTGCCAGCAAATCCGGGGCACTCGAAAAACTGTTTTTT.

In its sample, this clone is medium-sized. The chain joins TRBV7-9 to TRBJ1-5; perhaps TRBD1 as D (6 bases). In germline, CDR1 is SEHNR, CDR2 FQNEAQ (reference sequence). This CDR3 is 16 amino acids long. V lost 4 bases and J lost 1, with 14 bases in between. The CDR3 DNA reads as TGTGCCAGCAGCTCGGGGAGGGGGAGCAGCAATCAGCCCCAGCATTTT. Its translation is CASSSGRGSSNQPQHF.